The 29 T cell receptor beta chains reported below all come from one sample, sequenced in a study of cytomegalovirus exposure and HLA in healthy donors. PCR employed 60 Vbeta and 13 Jbeta primers. The data were produced by immunoSEQ multiplex PCR, yet TCRdb's version contains in-frame clones alone and is incomplete. The sample shows 150,000 to 200,000 clones, around three quarters of them seen only once. Sequenced: PBMCs. All receptors come from a woman aged 40 to 55 in good health and CMV-seronegative.

The chain uses TRBV7-8 and TRBJ1-2, with D hard to call. Per the germline V gene, CDR1 is SGHVS and CDR2 is FQNEAQ. The CDR3 has 15 amino acids. Trimming removed 5 bases from V and 8 bases from J, with 21 bases in between. The CDR3 region has the DNA TGTGCCAGCAGCCCGGGGAGGATAATCTTGGAAGGCTACACCTTC. Translated: CASSPGRIILEGYTF.

The CDR3 nucleotides are TGTGCCAGCAGCCAAGGGGTCCGGGAGTCTCATGAGCAGTTCTTC. It is translated as CASSQGVRESHEQFF. This chain connects TRBV4-2 to TRBJ2-1, with D tentatively TRBD2 (6 bases). V was shortened by 1 base and J by 8 bases, with 15 bases between the two germline ends. The CDR3 is 15 amino acids. Germline-derived CDR1 and CDR2 are LGHNA and YNFKEQ.

The CDR3 loop is CASSFWGQVNGNEQFF. The CDR3 region has the DNA TGTGCCAGCAGTTTTTGGGGACAGGTCAACGGGAATGAGCAGTTCTTC. The gene calls are TRBV27 and TRBJ2-1, with 8 positions matching TRBD1. The CDR3 loop spans 16 amino acids. V dropped 3 bases and J dropped 7; count of bases not matched to a gene: 11. CDR1 is MNHEY, CDR2 SMNVEV, per germline (reference sequence).

The chain uses TRBV6-6 and TRBJ2-7; TRBD1 might be the D (6 bases). V was pared by 5 bases and J by 2 bases, with 13 bases between. The V gene's germline CDR1 is MNHNY and CDR2 SVGAGI (reference sequence). The CDR3 is 14 residues long. CDR3 protein: CASSLAGATYEQYF. CDR3 in DNA: TGTGCCAGCAGTCTGGCAGGGGCAACCTACGAGCAGTACTTC.

The chain couples TRBV27 to TRBJ2-2, with 7 bases identical to TRBD1. This CDR3 comprises 16 residues. With 5 bases clipped from V and 4 bases from J, the junction kept 10 bases outside the gene matches. CDR1 is MNHEY and CDR2 is SMNVEV in the germline V gene (reference sequence). DNA of the CDR3: TGTGCCAGCAGTACACCGGGACAGTGGGTCACCGGGGAGCTGTTTTTT. This encodes CASSTPGQWVTGELFF.

Only a few counts were recorded for this clone. As DNA, the CDR3 is TGTGCCAGCAGCTTAGGGACAGGGGGGGAAGCTTTCTTT. Amino acid sequence: CASSLGTGGEAFF. The V call is TRBV7-4, the J call TRBJ1-1, with TRBD1 matching 10 bases. V gave up 1 base and J gave up 8 bases; unmatched junction bases: 1. The V gene's germline CDR1 is SGHVT and CDR2 SQSDAQ. The CDR3 totals 13 residues.

This clone was seen a single time. The V gene is TRBV19, the J gene TRBJ2-5; TRBD1 is a possible D gene (6 bases). The J call may be wrong; the DNA end is better matched by TRBJ2-7. The CDR3 sequence is 13 residues long. From germline, CDR1 is LNHDA and CDR2 SQIVND (reference sequence). The CDR3 region has the DNA TGTGCCAGTAGGTGGGGGCCGTCCTACGAGCAGTACTTC. Translated, it gives CASRWGPSYEQYF.

The rearrangement joins TRBV9 to TRBJ1-1; the D is unclear. Trimming took off 1 base at V and 2 bases at J, with 9 bases between the two ends. This CDR3 has 14 amino acids. The germline V gene has CDR1 SGDLS and CDR2 YYNGEE. The CDR3 region is CASSVSAVNTEAFF. DNA of the CDR3: TGTGCCAGCAGCGTATCGGCGGTCAACACTGAAGCTTTCTTT.

This chain links TRBV5-1 with TRBJ1-4; D may be TRBD1 (5 bases). V gave up 2 bases and J gave up 0 bases, with 8 bases separating them. CDR3 length equals 15 residues. Germline V lookup: CDR1 SGHRS, CDR2 YFSETQ. This chain's CDR3 is CASSFRGATNEKLFF. The CDR3 DNA is TGCGCCAGCAGCTTTAGGGGTGCAACTAATGAAAAACTGTTTTTT.

This chain connects TRBV14 to TRBJ2-3, with D unresolved. CDR3 length: 15 amino acids. V shed 5 bases and J shed 6 bases, with 18 bases lying between them. Germline lookup yields CDR1 SGHDN and CDR2 FVKESK. The CDR3 nucleotides are TGTGCCAGCAGCGTCAGCCTCGCGGAAACGGATACGCAGTATTTT. It translates to CASSVSLAETDTQYF. Full variable domain (outside the CDR3, taken from reference TRBV14 and TRBJ2-3): EAGVTQFPSHSVIEKGQTVTLRCDPISGHDNLYWYRRVMGKEIKFLLHFVKESKQDESGMPNNRFLAERTGGTYSTLKVQPAELEDSGVYFCASSVSLAETDTQYFGPGTRLTVL.

The chain has TRBV5-1 and TRBJ2-5; D possibly corresponds to TRBD2 (7 bases). V dropped 2 bases and J dropped 5 bases, with 19 bases sitting between them. The germline V gene encodes CDR1 SGHRS and CDR2 YFSETQ. The CDR3 covers 16 residues. As DNA, the CDR3 is TGCGCCAGCAGCTTCATGGGGAGGGGGAATGGTGAGACCCAGTACTTC. It codes for CASSFMGRGNGETQYF.

V gene TRBV9 combines with J gene TRBJ2-3, with 13 bases aligning to TRBD2. CDR1 is SGDLS and CDR2 is YYNGEE in the germline V gene. The CDR3 has 16 amino acids. V shed 0 bases, J shed 3 bases, and the junction held 1 base outside the gene matches. This CDR3 reads CASSVELAGGTDTQYF. CDR3 nucleotides: TGTGCCAGCAGCGTAGAACTAGCGGGAGGGACAGATACGCAGTATTTT.

This chain links TRBV29-1 with TRBJ1-1; 7 nucleotides match TRBD1. From germline, CDR1 is SQVTM and CDR2 ANQGSEA. CDR3 length equals 11 residues. The V gene end was trimmed by 7 bases and the J gene end by 6 bases; junction bases not matched to a gene: 5. The CDR3 sequence: CSASGGPEAFF. DNA for the CDR3: TGCAGCGCCTCAGGGGGGCCTGAAGCTTTCTTT.

This clone was seen just once. The chain links TRBV15 to TRBJ1-2; 7 positions match TRBD1. V shed 0 bases and J 7 bases; nucleotides not matched to a gene: 2. Germline V lookup: CDR1 LNHNV, CDR2 YYDKDF (reference sequence). This CDR3 spans 13 amino acids. The CDR3 nucleotides read TGTGCCACCAGCAGAGAACAGGGGCGTGGCTACACCTTC. Protein sequence: CATSREQGRGYTF.

To note about this clone: Germline and junction disagree at one end, which may indicate a read error. The same CDR3 also results from other DNA sequences found in this sample. The V call is TRBV27, the J call TRBJ2-7; a weak D match, TRBD2 (5 bases). The CDR3 length is 15 residues. Germline assignment: CDR1 MNHEY and CDR2 SMNVEV (reference sequence). Here the CDR3 reads CASSSGAVPIYEQYF. The CDR3 bases are TGCGCCAGCAGTTCCGGAGCGGTACCGATTTACGAGCAGTACTTC.

The V and J genes are TRBV7-2 and TRBJ2-5, with TRBD1 matching 8 bases. CDR1 SGHTA and CDR2 FQGNSA come from the germline V gene. V gave up 0 bases and J gave up 1 base; unmatched junction bases: 4. The CDR3 contains 16 residues. The CDR3 DNA is TGTGCCAGCAGCTTAGCGAGTACAGGGGGCCAAGAGACCCAGTACTTC. It specifies CASSLASTGGQETQYF. Based on the CDR3 plus reference TRBV7-2 and TRBJ2-5, the full variable domain is GAGVSQSPSNKVTEKGKDVELRCDPISGHTALYWYRQSLGQGLEFLIYFQGNSAPDKSGLPSDRFSAERTGGSVSTLTIQRTQQEDSAVYLCASSLASTGGQETQYFGPGTRLLVL.

This chain uses TRBV6-1 with TRBJ1-1; the match to TRBD1 covers 9 bases. Germline V gene sequence: CDR1 MNHNS, CDR2 SASEGT. The CDR3 runs 12 residues. With V trimmed by 6 bases and J by 4 bases, 0 bases remained unmatched. In nucleotides, the CDR3 is TGTGCCAGCAGGACAGGGGGCACTGAAGCTTTCTTT. It yields the protein CASRTGGTEAFF.

This clone was counted a few times. This sequence joins TRBV4-1 and TRBJ1-2; D is ambiguous. The V end was cut by 1 base, the J end by 5 bases, with 5 bases between. Germline CDR1 is MGHRA and CDR2 is YSYEKL. The CDR3 is made up of 12 amino acids. The DNA of the CDR3 is TGCGCCAGCAGCCAAGGTCTATATGGCTACACCTTC. Its translation: CASSQGLYGYTF.

On this clone: One end of the junction does not line up with germline, which may come from a read error. The chain joins TRBV2 to TRBJ1-6; D is unclear. The CDR3 has 13 amino acids. Germline V gives CDR1 SNHLY, CDR2 FYNNEI. Here the CDR3 reads CAGSDAGNSPLHF. CDR3 coding DNA: TGTGCCGGCAGTGATGCGGGGAATTCACCCCTCCACTTT.

This chain joins TRBV10-3 and TRBJ1-2; 10 bases fit TRBD1. V dropped 8 bases and J dropped 3; count of bases not matched to a gene: 15. Germline-derived CDR1 and CDR2 are ENHRY and SYGVKD. The CDR3 spans 17 residues. The chain's CDR3 is CAIWGGDRGTGDYGYTF. CDR3 in DNA: TGTGCCATCTGGGGGGGGGACCGGGGGACAGGGGACTATGGCTACACCTTC.

This chain joins TRBV30 and TRBJ2-3; 14 bases match TRBD2. CDR1 and CDR2 (germline): GTSNPN, SVGIG (reference sequence). The junction had 8 bases not matched to a gene; V was cut back by 1 base and J by 2 bases. The CDR3 contains 18 residues. The DNA for the CDR3 is TGTGCCTGGAGTGGCCGGCGACTAGCGGGGGGGTTCACAGATACGCAGTATTTT. Its translation is CAWSGRRLAGGFTDTQYF.

The V call is TRBV30, the J call TRBJ1-3; no clear D gene. Between the trimmed V and J ends, which lost 1 base and 0 bases, there was a span of 13 bases. Germline V gene sequence: CDR1 GTSNPN, CDR2 SVGIG (reference sequence). The CDR3 has 16 residues. The CDR3 region has the DNA TGTGCCTGGAGTGCCATAGCGGTCATCTCTGGAAACACCATATATTTT. It codes for CAWSAIAVISGNTIYF. The full variable domain, completed using reference TRBV30 and TRBJ1-3, is SQTIHQWPATLVQPVGSPLSLECTVEGTSNPNLYWYRQAAGRGLQLLFYSVGIGQISSEVPQNLSASRPQDRQFILSSKKLLLSDSGFYLCAWSAIAVISGNTIYFGEGSWLTVV.

This chain joins TRBV29-1 and TRBJ2-1; TRBD1 aligns across 7 bases. Germline CDR1 reads SQVTM; CDR2 reads ANQGSEA. CDR3 size: 13 residues. Trimming cost V 8 bases and J 4 bases; bases outside gene matches: 8. CDR3 region: CSSHRGGYNEQFF. In DNA, the CDR3 is TGCAGCAGTCACAGGGGCGGTTACAATGAGCAGTTCTTC.

V usage is TRBV7-9 and J usage is TRBJ2-7; D possibly corresponds to TRBD1 (6 bases). The V end lost 5 bases, the J end lost 4 bases, and 9 bases lay between the germline ends. The CDR3 is 12 residues long. Germline values: CDR1 SEHNR, CDR2 FQNEAQ (reference sequence). CDR3 nucleotide sequence: TGTGCCAGCAGCCAGACAGGTTACGAGCAGTACTTC. This gives the protein CASSQTGYEQYF.

The rearrangement uses TRBV5-5 and TRBJ1-2; 7 nucleotides match TRBD1. The germline gives CDR1 SGHKS, CDR2 YYEKEE (reference sequence). The V gene end was trimmed by 6 bases and the J gene end by 3 bases; junction bases not matched to a gene: 2. CDR3 length: 12 amino acids. DNA for the CDR3: TGTGCCAGCAATAGGGGGCACTATGGCTACACCTTC. This encodes CASNRGHYGYTF. The full variable domain, completed using reference TRBV5-5 and TRBJ1-2, is DAGVTQSPTHLIKTRGQQVTLRCSPISGHKSVSWYQQVLGQGPQFIFQYYEKEERGRGNFPDRFSARQFPNYSSELNVNALLLGDSALYLCASNRGHYGYTFGSGTRLTVV.

The V gene is TRBV28, the J gene TRBJ2-6; the D gene is possibly TRBD2 (7 bases). CDR1 and CDR2 (germline): MDHEN, SYDVKM. The CDR3 is 19 residues long. V was pared by 2 bases and J by 2 bases, with 19 bases between. DNA of the CDR3: TGTGCCAGCAGTTTACCACTGGGGGGGGGCGCGACTGGGGCCAACGTCCTGACTTTC. Encoded protein: CASSLPLGGGATGANVLTF.

This rearrangement joins TRBV11-3 to TRBJ1-4; perhaps TRBD1 as D (5 bases). The CDR3 length is 14 residues. The V gene's germline CDR1 is SGHNT and CDR2 YENEEA. V gave up 6 bases and J gave up 4 bases, with 12 bases separating them. The CDR3 DNA reads as TGTGCCAGCAGGTCCCAGGGATATAATGAAAAACTGTTTTTT. Its translation: CASRSQGYNEKLFF.

The chain links TRBV10-3 to TRBJ2-3, with D possibly matching TRBD1 (6 bases). The germline V gene has CDR1 ENHRY and CDR2 SYGVKD. The CDR3 spans 12 residues. V dropped 4 bases and J dropped 6 bases, with 8 bases sitting between them. CDR3 in amino acids: CAISGQGDTQYF. The CDR3, as DNA: TGTGCCATCAGTGGGCAGGGGGATACGCAGTATTTT.

The chain uses TRBV10-3 and TRBJ1-1, with 7 bases lining up with TRBD1. Germline V gives CDR1 ENHRY, CDR2 SYGVKD. The CDR3 runs 14 residues. Germline trimming cut 7 bases from V and 4 bases from J; bases unmatched to any gene: 9. DNA of the CDR3: TGTGCCATCAAGGATACAGGGGAGGCCACTGAAGCTTTCTTT. This gives the protein CAIKDTGEATEAFF.